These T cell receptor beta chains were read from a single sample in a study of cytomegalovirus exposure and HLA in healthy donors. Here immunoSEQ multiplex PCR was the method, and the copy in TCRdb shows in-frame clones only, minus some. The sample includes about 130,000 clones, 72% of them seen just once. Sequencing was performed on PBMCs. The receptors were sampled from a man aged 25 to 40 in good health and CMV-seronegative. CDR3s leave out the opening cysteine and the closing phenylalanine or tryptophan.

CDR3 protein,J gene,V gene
ASSLMYERDSRSDEQF,TRBJ2-1,TRBV12-1
ASSSQGYEQY,-,TRBV7-2
SVGLGTEVNTEAF,TRBJ1-1,TRBV29-1
ASSFKPGTGNSPLH,TRBJ1-6,TRBV5-5
ASSPRGPRNMYEQY,TRBJ2-7,TRBV18
ASSFRVAELTYGYT,TRBJ1-2,TRBV5-8
ASSLAPGQGALETQY,TRBJ2-5,TRBV7-2
AISAVAEEQY,TRBJ2-7,TRBV10-3
ASRLLREGQQY,TRBJ2-7,TRBV2
ASSLAMTGGPYEQF,TRBJ2-1,TRBV7-2
ASRRTGGNQPQH,TRBJ1-5,TRBV2
ASSLLLPSSGGRNSPYEQY,TRBJ2-7,TRBV27
ASSESGVTDTQY,TRBJ2-3,TRBV25-1
SVGLGASSYNEQF,TRBJ2-1,TRBV29-1
ASSQTRIETRGGELF,TRBJ2-2,TRBV23-1
ASSWGAGQETQY,TRBJ2-5,TRBV5-4
ASSFLRGRSSYEQY,TRBJ2-7,TRBV11-2
ASSRDSTAPNIQY,TRBJ2-4,TRBV27
ASSLVGEETQY,TRBJ2-5,TRBV11-3
ASSLDSSYEQY,TRBJ2-7,TRBV28
ASSIRQGEKPQH,TRBJ1-5,TRBV19
ASSPGGGVPVVYT,TRBJ1-2,TRBV28
ASSRQVRGTEAF,TRBJ1-1,TRBV5-5
ASSQDGRGEQPQH,TRBJ1-5,TRBV4-1
ASSLPPYEKLF,TRBJ1-4,TRBV7-8
ASSLEASGVETQY,TRBJ2-5,TRBV5-1
ASERDRGNYEQY,TRBJ2-7,TRBV2
ASSSPLRQAHEQY,TRBJ2-7,TRBV2
ASRAGPGLTTGELF,TRBJ2-2,TRBV28
ASSLRRSMNTEAF,TRBJ1-1,TRBV7-3
ASSSGNVNTEAF,TRBJ1-1,TRBV7-9
ASSPQGSSGNTIY,TRBJ1-3,TRBV18
ASSRRGGAGTEAF,TRBJ1-1,TRBV6-5
ASSLILQGLGNTIY,TRBJ1-3,TRBV7-9
ATSRDPGSSYEQY,TRBJ2-7,TRBV15
ASLRGGSADTQY,TRBJ2-3,TRBV5-1
ASRADTGSDNSPLH,TRBJ1-6,TRBV7-8
ASAAAGGTEAF,TRBJ1-1,TRBV5-5
ASSLASRGAQNIQY,TRBJ2-4,TRBV7-9
ASSLKDRNTEAF,TRBJ1-1,TRBV5-1
ASSLGQWGSPLH,TRBJ1-6,TRBV5-1
ASSQDTGFDNQPQH,TRBJ1-5,TRBV4-3
ASSTGPNQPQH,TRBJ1-5,TRBV6-1
ASSLGPMRSNQPQH,TRBJ1-5,TRBV5-6
ASSPMGGGVGNTEAF,TRBJ1-1,TRBV7-3
ASSLELAGGWQETQY,TRBJ2-5,TRBV5-6
ASSLGQYYEQY,-,TRBV7-9